The 30 T cell receptor beta chains reported below all come from one sample, sequenced in a study of T cells in Graves' hyperthyroidism and ophthalmopathy. Template material for amplifying TCR beta CDR3 regions consisted of RNA transcripts. The HTBI set primed first-round TCR CDR3 RT-PCR. TCRdb ran MiXCR on the multiplex PCR reads and lists one entry per CDR3 protein. Among around 600,000 distinct CDR3 sequences listed, more than 15% were seen once. The sequencing sample was made of blood. The receptors were sampled from a woman between 40 and 50 years old with Graves' ophthalmopathy.

This clonotype was seen repeatedly, ten times or more. The chain carries TRBV6-1 and TRBJ1-1; D unclear. Germline V gene data show CDR1 as MNHNS and CDR2 as SASEGT. V was shortened by 5 bases and J by 1 base, with 17 bases between the two germline ends. This CDR3 region has 16 residues. CDR3 DNA sequence: TGTGCCAGCAGTTTCCTGAAACGGACGGGGAACACTGAAGCTTTCTTT. This translates into CASSFLKRTGNTEAFF.

This rearrangement joins TRBV15 to TRBJ1-4; no clear D gene. CDR3 size: 13 residues. V was cut by 3 bases and J by 8 bases, with 10 bases left in between. Looked up from germline, CDR1 is LNHNV and CDR2 is YYDKDF (reference sequence). Here the CDR3 DNA reads TGTGCCACCAGCAGCCAAACTGGGGAAAAACTGTTTTTT. This sequence encodes CATSSQTGEKLFF.

In this sample, this clonotype turned up many times. The chain has TRBV7-8 and TRBJ1-5; D remains unclear. Germline V lookup: CDR1 SGHVS, CDR2 FQNEAQ. Trimming stripped 5 bases from V and 0 bases from J, with 20 bases between. The CDR3 length is 18 residues. The CDR3 protein is CASSGGLAPTDSNQPQHF. The CDR3 nucleotides read TGTGCCAGCAGCGGAGGGTTAGCTCCGACCGATAGCAATCAGCCCCAGCATTTT.

This clonotype was seen many times. This rearrangement joins TRBV20-1 to TRBJ2-1, with TRBD2 matching 7 bases. The CDR3 sequence is 13 residues long. Germline CDR1 and CDR2: DFQATT and SNEGSKA (reference sequence). Trimming cost V 5 bases and J 8 bases; bases outside gene matches: 9. CDR3 in amino acids: CSAPSGQNDEQFF. The CDR3, as DNA: TGCAGTGCTCCTAGCGGTCAAAACGATGAGCAGTTCTTC.

The rearrangement uses TRBV4-1 and TRBJ2-2, with D possibly called TRBD1 or TRBD2 (5 bases each). CDR3 length: 18 amino acids. Trimming left V 0 bases short and J 6 bases short, with 20 bases between. From germline, CDR1 is MGHRA and CDR2 YSYEKL. In DNA form, the CDR3 reads TGCGCCAGCAGCCAAGATCAGCCGCAGGGAGCGTTTTCCGGGGAGCTGTTTTTT. It specifies CASSQDQPQGAFSGELFF.

At least ten counts were recorded for this clonotype. The chain couples TRBV18 to TRBJ2-1; TRBD1 aligns across 8 bases. J gave up 8 bases and V 2 bases, and 8 bases lay outside the gene matches. Germline V lookup: CDR1 KGHSH, CDR2 LQKENI. The CDR3 runs 15 residues. The CDR3 coding sequence is TGTGCCAGCTCACCAACCCAGGGGGCGGGTGATGAGCAGTTCTTC. It encodes CASSPTQGAGDEQFF. Combining the CDR3 with reference TRBV18 and TRBJ2-1 gives the whole variable domain NAGVMQNPRHLVRRRGQEARLRCSPMKGHSHVYWYRQLPEEGLKFMVYLQKENIIDESGMPKERFSAEFPKEGPSILRIQQVVRGDSAAYFCASSPTQGAGDEQFFGPGTRLTVL.

As concerns this clonotype: A much larger clone sits a single nucleotide away, making a read error possible. This sequence joins TRBV5-1 and TRBJ2-3, with unresolved D. Trimming pared 5 bases from V and 5 bases from J, leaving 18 bases between. The germline V gene has CDR1 SGHRS and CDR2 YFSETQ. The CDR3 covers 15 residues. CDR3: CASRYTSSHGDTQYF. CDR3 nucleotides: TGCGCCAGCAGGTACACGAGTTCACACGGAGATACGCAGTATTTT.

The chain has TRBV11-2 and TRBJ2-3; a weak D match, TRBD1 (6 bases). V gave up 5 bases and J gave up 6 bases, with 12 bases separating them. CDR3 length: 13 residues. Germline CDR1 SGHAT, CDR2 FQNNGV. The CDR3 coding sequence is TGTGCCAGCAGCAGGGACAAGGGGGATACGCAGTATTTT. Translated, it gives CASSRDKGDTQYF.

This clonotype has at least ten counts. The V call is TRBV7-6, the J call TRBJ2-5; TRBD1 aligns across 9 bases. CDR3 size: 15 residues. Germline V lookup: CDR1 SGHVS, CDR2 FNYEAQ. The ends lost 3 bases at V and 5 bases at J; junction bases unmatched: 7. CDR3 DNA: TGTGCCAGCAGCTTGGGACAGGGCAGGATGGAGACCCAGTACTTC. Its protein product is CASSLGQGRMETQYF.

The V call is TRBV5-6, the J call TRBJ2-7; D is possibly TRBD2 (6 bases). V gave up 4 bases and J gave up 3 bases, with 11 bases separating them. The length of the CDR3 is 13 residues. The germline gives CDR1 SGHDT, CDR2 YYEEEE. The CDR3 here is CASSRGLLYEQYF. CDR3 coding DNA: TGTGCCAGCAGCCGGGGACTCCTCTACGAGCAGTACTTC.

This clonotype showed up many times. This chain uses TRBV27 with TRBJ2-7; TRBD2 matches at 9 bases. The J segment lost 2 bases and the V segment lost 3 bases, leaving 5 bases of the junction unmatched. CDR1 MNHEY and CDR2 SMNVEV come from the germline V gene (reference sequence). The CDR3 is made up of 15 amino acids. CDR3 nucleotide sequence: TGTGCCAGCAGTTTTCTAGCGGGGCCTACCTACGAGCAGTACTTC. Its protein is CASSFLAGPTYEQYF.

Ten or more counts support this clonotype. This sequence joins TRBV20-1 and TRBJ2-7; D remains unclear. The CDR3 runs to 11 residues. With 1 base removed from V and 4 bases from J, the gap between germline ends came to 5 bases. Looked up from germline, CDR1 is DFQATT and CDR2 is SNEGSKA (reference sequence). CDR3 DNA: TGCAGTGCTAGAGGGGTTTACGAGCAGTACTTC. This codes for CSARGVYEQYF.

The chain carries TRBV29-1 and TRBJ1-5, with 7 positions matching TRBD1. CDR1 is SQVTM, CDR2 ANQGSEA, per germline. The CDR3 sequence is 14 residues long. V lost 7 bases and J lost 2; bases outside the gene matches: 8. The CDR3 here is CSAAGGFGNQPQHF. CDR3 sequence (DNA): TGCAGCGCCGCAGGGGGTTTTGGCAATCAGCCCCAGCATTTT.

This chain joins TRBV2 and TRBJ2-2; D might be TRBD2 (6 bases). The CDR3 is 14 residues long. CDR1 and CDR2 (germline): SNHLY, FYNNEI. V was clipped by 7 bases and J by 4 bases, with 13 bases between them. This CDR3 reads CASNPGAGTGELFF. CDR3 in DNA: TGTGCCAGCAACCCGGGAGCTGGCACCGGGGAGCTGTTTTTT.

J is TRBJ1-1 and V is TRBV5-1; tentative D call: TRBD1 (5 bases). The CDR3 extends over 13 amino acids. V was shortened by 4 bases and J by 4 bases, with 11 bases between the two germline ends. CDR1 SGHRS and CDR2 YFSETQ come from the germline V gene. The CDR3, as DNA: TGCGCCAGCAGCCCGGGACCAGCCACTGAAGCTTTCTTT. Translation gives CASSPGPATEAFF.

There are a few counts of this clonotype. The CDR3 DNA sequence: TGTGCCAGCAGTTACGGGGCTAATCAGCCCCAGCATTTT. Protein: CASSYGANQPQHF. The chain is built from TRBV6-6 and TRBJ1-5; D might be TRBD1 (5 bases). Trimming left V 2 bases short and J 4 bases short, with 6 bases between. This CDR3 comprises 13 residues. Germline CDR1 reads MNHNY; CDR2 reads SVGAGI (reference sequence).

This clonotype was detected only a few times. This chain joins TRBV5-1 and TRBJ1-3; 9 bases line up with TRBD1. Germline V CDR1 and CDR2: SGHRS, YFSETQ. The V and J ends lost 4 bases and 4 bases, in that order; junction bases with no gene match: 6. This CDR3 region has 15 residues. The CDR3 is CASSVTGTGGNTIYF. In DNA, the CDR3 is TGCGCCAGCAGCGTTACCGGGACAGGGGGAAACACCATATATTTT.

This clonotype was seen many times. This chain connects TRBV7-8 to TRBJ2-7; D is uncertain. The CDR3 spans 17 residues. Per the germline V gene, CDR1 is SGHVS and CDR2 is FQNEAQ. Trimming shortened V by 1 base and J by 3 bases, and 19 bases separated the two germline ends. Here the CDR3 DNA reads TGTGCCAGCAGCTTAGACCGGGTTGTATCCGGTTTCTACGAGCAGTACTTC. Translated, it gives CASSLDRVVSGFYEQYF.

This clonotype was counted at least ten times. The CDR3 nucleotides read TGTGCCAGCAGCCCTCCTGGGGGAAAAATCACAGATACGCAGTATTTT. As protein: CASSPPGGKITDTQYF. This chain joins TRBV11-2 and TRBJ2-3, with D perhaps given as TRBD1 or TRBD2 (5 bases each). CDR1 and CDR2 from the germline V gene are SGHAT and FQNNGV. The CDR3 sequence is 16 residues long. Trimming removed 5 bases from V and 2 bases from J, with 17 bases in between. Combining the CDR3 with reference TRBV11-2 and TRBJ2-3 gives the whole variable domain EAGVAQSPRYKIIEKRQSVAFWCNPISGHATLYWYQQILGQGPKLLIQFQNNGVVDDSQLPKDRFSAERLKGVDSTLKIQPAKLEDSAVYLCASSPPGGKITDTQYFGPGTRLTVL.

This clonotype was seen at least ten times. V and J are TRBV7-8 and TRBJ2-7; no firm D call. Deletions cut 2 bases from V and 3 bases from J, with 8 bases between. The CDR3 covers 13 residues. Germline V gene lookup returns CDR1 SGHVS and CDR2 FQNEAQ. CDR3 coding DNA: TGTGCCAGCAGCTTATTAGGGTTCTACGAGCAGTACTTC. It translates to CASSLLGFYEQYF.

At least ten counts were recorded for this clonotype. V usage is TRBV3-1 and J usage is TRBJ1-3, with unresolved D. CDR1 and CDR2 from the germline V gene are LGHDT and YNNKEL (reference sequence). V dropped 4 bases and J dropped 0 bases, with 13 bases sitting between them. CDR3 length: 16 amino acids. The CDR3 region has the DNA TGTGCCAGCAGCCGAGACCCCGTGTACTCTGGAAACACCATATATTTT. Its protein product is CASSRDPVYSGNTIYF.

This clonotype came up a few times. The V gene is TRBV29-1, the J gene TRBJ2-3, with TRBD1 matching 9 bases. The CDR3 sequence is 13 residues long. Germline CDR1 reads SQVTM; CDR2 reads ANQGSEA. V trimming: 7 bases; J trimming: 7 bases; junction bases outside the gene matches: 9. The CDR3 sequence: CSAVGQGANTQYF. In DNA form, the CDR3 reads TGCAGCGCCGTGGGACAGGGCGCGAATACGCAGTATTTT.

This clonotype was observed many times. The CDR3 sequence is CATRPTGDGEAFF. CDR3 DNA sequence: TGTGCCACCAGGCCGACAGGGGATGGTGAAGCTTTCTTT. V is TRBV24-1 and J is TRBJ1-1; 8 bases line up with TRBD1. Trimming took 7 bases from V and 7 from J; bases not matched to a gene: 7. This CDR3 region has 13 residues. The V gene's germline CDR1 is KGHDR and CDR2 SFDVKD.

This clonotype turned up a few times. The chain employs TRBV9 and TRBJ2-1; TRBD1 matches 7 bases. Germline V gene lookup returns CDR1 SGDLS and CDR2 YYNGEE. The CDR3 sequence is 14 residues long. Germline trimming cut 2 bases from V and 12 bases from J; bases unmatched to any gene: 11. CDR3 loop: CASSVATGSYLQFF. CDR3 sequence (DNA): TGTGCCAGCAGCGTCGCGACAGGGTCGTATTTGCAGTTCTTC.

This clonotype has at least ten counts. The V call is TRBV3-1, the J call TRBJ2-1; 7 bases line up with TRBD1. This CDR3 is built from 13 residues. CDR1 is LGHDT and CDR2 is YNNKEL in the germline V gene (reference sequence). V gave up 4 bases and J gave up 6 bases; unmatched junction bases: 3. The CDR3 protein is CASSRTGANEQFF. The CDR3 DNA follows: TGTGCCAGCAGCCGTACAGGGGCCAATGAGCAGTTCTTC.

In its sample, this clonotype was seen many times. This chain joins TRBV11-2 and TRBJ1-2; D ambiguous. V gave up 0 bases and J gave up 0 bases, with 2 bases separating them. The CDR3 totals 13 residues. Germline values: CDR1 SGHAT, CDR2 FQNNGV. The CDR3 DNA reads as TGTGCCAGCAGCTTAGACACTAACTATGGCTACACCTTC. Translating gives CASSLDTNYGYTF.

The sample holds many counts of this clonotype. The chain combines TRBV28 with TRBJ2-3; D not certain. Trimming stripped 6 bases from V and 0 bases from J, with 13 bases between. This CDR3 has 15 amino acids. CDR1 is MDHEN and CDR2 is SYDVKM in the germline V gene. CDR3 DNA: TGTGCCAGCAGCCTAACTTACCCTAGCACAGATACGCAGTATTTT. It yields the protein CASSLTYPSTDTQYF.

This clonotype has a handful of counts. Germline and junction disagree at one end, which may indicate a read error. V is TRBV10-3 and J is TRBJ2-3; the D is unclear. Germline V CDR1 and CDR2: ENHRY, SYGVKD. The CDR3 is 17 residues long. CDR3 region: CAIGDWPAARGTDTQYF. CDR3 bases: TGTGCCATCGGTGATTGGCCGGCGGCCCGTGGGACAGATACGCAGTATTTT.

There are a few counts of this clonotype. The chain recombines TRBV11-2 with TRBJ2-3; 11 bases map to TRBD2. The germline V gene has CDR1 SGHAT and CDR2 FQNNGV. The CDR3 is 17 residues long. The ends lost 5 bases at V and 5 bases at J; junction bases unmatched: 12. In nucleotides, the CDR3 is TGTGCCAGCAGCACGACTTTAGCGGGGGGGCTGGGAGATACGCAGTATTTT. Protein: CASSTTLAGGLGDTQYF.

The V gene is TRBV11-2, the J gene TRBJ2-7; a possible D gene is TRBD2 (6 bases). The germline V gene has CDR1 SGHAT and CDR2 FQNNGV. CDR3 length: 14 residues. Trimming stripped 9 bases from V and 2 bases from J, with 17 bases between. CDR3 residues: CASRAGQSPYEQYF. The DNA of the CDR3 is TGTGCCAGTAGAGCGGGCCAGAGCCCCTACGAGCAGTACTTC. Full variable domain (missing parts from reference TRBV11-2 and TRBJ2-7): EAGVAQSPRYKIIEKRQSVAFWCNPISGHATLYWYQQILGQGPKLLIQFQNNGVVDDSQLPKDRFSAERLKGVDSTLKIQPAKLEDSAVYLCASRAGQSPYEQYFGPGTRLTVT.